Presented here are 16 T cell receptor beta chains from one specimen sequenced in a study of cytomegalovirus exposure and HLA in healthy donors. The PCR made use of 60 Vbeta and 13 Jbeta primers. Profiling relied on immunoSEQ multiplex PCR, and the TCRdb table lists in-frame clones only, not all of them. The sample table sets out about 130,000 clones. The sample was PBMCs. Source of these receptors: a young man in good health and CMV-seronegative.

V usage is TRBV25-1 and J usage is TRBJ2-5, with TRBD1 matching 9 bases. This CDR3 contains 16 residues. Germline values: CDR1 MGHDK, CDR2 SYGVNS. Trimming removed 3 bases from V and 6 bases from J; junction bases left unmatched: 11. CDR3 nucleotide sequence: TGTGCCAGCAGTGATTACCCGGGACAGGGAAAGCAGACCCAGTACTTC. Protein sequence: CASSDYPGQGKQTQYF.

CDR3 protein: CASSYAAGVVNEQYF. CDR3 nucleotides: TGTGCCAGCAGTTACGCGGCGGGAGTCGTCAACGAGCAGTACTTC. The chain recombines TRBV6-5 with TRBJ2-5; TRBD2 agrees at 7 bases. The tail of the sequence fits TRBJ2-7 better, so the J call may be wrong. In germline, CDR1 is MNHEY, CDR2 SVGAGI. The CDR3 length is 15 residues.

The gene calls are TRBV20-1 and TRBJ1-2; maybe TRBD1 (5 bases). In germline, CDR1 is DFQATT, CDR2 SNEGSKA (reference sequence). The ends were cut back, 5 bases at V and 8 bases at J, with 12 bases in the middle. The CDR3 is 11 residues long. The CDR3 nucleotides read TGCAGTGCTCCGCGACAGCTCGGCTACACCTTC. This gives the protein CSAPRQLGYTF.

This CDR3 is CASSLGLRNTEAFF. As DNA, the CDR3 is TGTGCCAGCAGCTTGGGACTCAGGAACACTGAAGCTTTCTTT. The V and J genes are TRBV7-2 and TRBJ1-1; D may be TRBD1 (5 bases). The CDR3 spans 14 residues. V gave up 3 bases and J gave up 1 base, with 9 bases separating them. Germline V lookup: CDR1 SGHTA, CDR2 FQGNSA.

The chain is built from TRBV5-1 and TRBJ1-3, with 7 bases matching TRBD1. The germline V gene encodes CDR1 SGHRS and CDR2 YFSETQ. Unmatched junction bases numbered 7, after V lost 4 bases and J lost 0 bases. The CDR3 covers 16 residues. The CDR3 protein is CASSHDRVGSGNTIYF. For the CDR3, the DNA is TGCGCCAGCAGCCACGACAGGGTCGGCTCTGGAAACACCATATATTTT.

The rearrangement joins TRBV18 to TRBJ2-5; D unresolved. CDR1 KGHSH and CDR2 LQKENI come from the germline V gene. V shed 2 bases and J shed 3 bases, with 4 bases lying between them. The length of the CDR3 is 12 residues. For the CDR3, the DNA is TGTGCCAGCTCACCATCAGAAGAGACCCAGTACTTC. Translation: CASSPSEETQYF.

CDR3 nucleotides: TGCGCCAGCAGTCAACAGGGTTACTACGAGCAGTACTTC. Amino acid sequence: CASSQQGYYEQYF. V is TRBV4-1 and J is TRBJ2-7, with D perhaps matching TRBD1 (6 bases). V lost 6 bases and J lost 3, with 12 bases in between. Germline V gene lookup returns CDR1 MGHRA and CDR2 YSYEKL. The CDR3 spans 13 residues.

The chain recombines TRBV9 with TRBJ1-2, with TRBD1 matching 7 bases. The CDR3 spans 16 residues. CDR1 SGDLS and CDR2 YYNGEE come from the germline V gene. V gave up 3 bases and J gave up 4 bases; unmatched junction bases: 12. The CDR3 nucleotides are TGTGCCAGCAGCGACGCCGGGACAGAGGGGATCTATGGCTACACCTTC. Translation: CASSDAGTEGIYGYTF.

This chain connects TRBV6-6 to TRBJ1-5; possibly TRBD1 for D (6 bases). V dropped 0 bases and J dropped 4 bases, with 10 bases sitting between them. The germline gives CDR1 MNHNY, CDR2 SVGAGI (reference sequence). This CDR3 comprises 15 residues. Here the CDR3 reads CASSYSRGGNQPQHF. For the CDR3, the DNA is TGTGCCAGCAGTTACTCGAGGGGGGGAAATCAGCCCCAGCATTTT.

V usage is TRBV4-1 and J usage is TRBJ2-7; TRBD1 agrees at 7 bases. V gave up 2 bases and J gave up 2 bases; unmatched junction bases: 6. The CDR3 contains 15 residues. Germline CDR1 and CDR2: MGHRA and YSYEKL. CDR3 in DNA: TGCGCCAGCAGCCAATTAACAGGGGCTCCCTACGAGCAGTACTTC. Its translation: CASSQLTGAPYEQYF.

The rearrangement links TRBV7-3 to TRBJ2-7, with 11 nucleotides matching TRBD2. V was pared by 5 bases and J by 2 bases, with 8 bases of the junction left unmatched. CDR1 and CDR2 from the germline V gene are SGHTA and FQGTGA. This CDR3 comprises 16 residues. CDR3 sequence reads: CASSPIAGGPPYEQYF. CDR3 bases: TGTGCCAGCAGCCCCATAGCGGGGGGGCCTCCCTACGAGCAGTACTTC.

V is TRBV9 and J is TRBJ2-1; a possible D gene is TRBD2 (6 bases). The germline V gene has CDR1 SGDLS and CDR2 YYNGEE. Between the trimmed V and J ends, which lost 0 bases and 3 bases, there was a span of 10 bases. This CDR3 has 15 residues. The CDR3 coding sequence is TGTGCCAGCAGCGTAGAGGGACTGAGCTACAATGAGCAGTTCTTC. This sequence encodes CASSVEGLSYNEQFF.

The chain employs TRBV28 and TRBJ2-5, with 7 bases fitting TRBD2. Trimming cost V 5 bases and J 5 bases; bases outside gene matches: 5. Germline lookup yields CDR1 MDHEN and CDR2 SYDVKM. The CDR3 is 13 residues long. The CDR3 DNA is TGTGCCAGCAGTGTCGGGAGGTGGGAGACCCAGTACTTC. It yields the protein CASSVGRWETQYF.

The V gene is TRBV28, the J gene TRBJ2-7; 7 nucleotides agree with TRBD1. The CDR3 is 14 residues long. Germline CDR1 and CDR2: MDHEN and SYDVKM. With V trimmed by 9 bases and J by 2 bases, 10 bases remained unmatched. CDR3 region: CASTGVVFPYEQYF. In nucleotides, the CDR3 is TGTGCCAGTACAGGGGTTGTATTCCCCTACGAGCAGTACTTC. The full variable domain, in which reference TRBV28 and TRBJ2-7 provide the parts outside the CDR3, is DVKVTQSSRYLVKRTGEKVFLECVQDMDHENMFWYRQDPGLGLRLIYFSYDVKMKEKGDIPEGYSVSREKKERFSLILESASTNQTSMYLCASTGVVFPYEQYFGPGTRLTVT.

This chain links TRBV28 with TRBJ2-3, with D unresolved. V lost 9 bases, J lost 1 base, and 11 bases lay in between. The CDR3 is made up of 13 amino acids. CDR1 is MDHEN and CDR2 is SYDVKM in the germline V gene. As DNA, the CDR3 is TGTGCCAGTCTAAAACGGGGCACAGATACGCAGTATTTT. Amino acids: CASLKRGTDTQYF. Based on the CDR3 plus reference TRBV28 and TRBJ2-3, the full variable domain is DVKVTQSSRYLVKRTGEKVFLECVQDMDHENMFWYRQDPGLGLRLIYFSYDVKMKEKGDIPEGYSVSREKKERFSLILESASTNQTSMYLCASLKRGTDTQYFGPGTRLTVL.

The CDR3 protein is CASSVDSDPGSNQPQHF. In DNA form, the CDR3 reads TGTGCCAGCAGCGTAGACTCGGATCCAGGTAGCAATCAGCCCCAGCATTTT. The chain carries TRBV9 and TRBJ1-5; D not resolved. Germline values: CDR1 SGDLS, CDR2 YYNGEE. This CDR3 is built from 17 residues. V was shortened by 0 bases and J by 0 bases, with 13 bases between the two germline ends.